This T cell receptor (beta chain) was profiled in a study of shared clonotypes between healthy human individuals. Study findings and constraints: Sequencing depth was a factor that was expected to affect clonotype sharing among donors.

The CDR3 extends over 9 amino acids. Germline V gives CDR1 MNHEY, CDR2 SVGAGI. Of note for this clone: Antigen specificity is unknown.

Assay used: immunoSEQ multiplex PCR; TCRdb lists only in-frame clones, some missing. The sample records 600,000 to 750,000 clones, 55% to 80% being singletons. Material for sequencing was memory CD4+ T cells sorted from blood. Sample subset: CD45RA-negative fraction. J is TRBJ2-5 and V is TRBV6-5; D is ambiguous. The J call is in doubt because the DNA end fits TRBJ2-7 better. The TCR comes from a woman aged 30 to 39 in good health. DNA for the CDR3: TGTGCCAGCAGAGACGAGCAGTACTTC. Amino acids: CASRDEQYF.